These 15 T cell receptor beta chains originate from one sample sequenced in a study of blood T cell repertoires in COVID-19. Only in-frame clones appear in the TCRdb table, and some are missing; sequencing was by immunoSEQ multiplex PCR. Here the sample spans about 37,000 clones, around 90% being singletons. Specimen: peripheral blood. These TCRs come from a human donor in a cohort sampled during active COVID-19.

V gene TRBV2 combines with J gene TRBJ1-2; D perhaps matches TRBD1 (5 bases). Germline CDR1 and CDR2: SNHLY and FYNNEI. This CDR3 region has 14 residues. V was trimmed by 3 bases and J by 4 bases, leaving 12 bases between them. In nucleotides, the CDR3 is TGTGCCAGCAGTGATCGTGTCGGGGGCTATGGCTACACCTTC. Its translation is CASSDRVGGYGYTF.

The genes are TRBV5-6 and TRBJ1-2; D remains unclear. This CDR3 contains 12 residues. CDR1 is SGHDT and CDR2 is YYEEEE in the germline V gene. V was shortened by 3 bases and J by 6 bases, with 9 bases between the two germline ends. The CDR3 region is CASSWERDGYTF. CDR3 in DNA: TGTGCCAGCAGCTGGGAGAGAGATGGCTACACCTTC.

This chain links TRBV5-1 with TRBJ2-3, with 8 positions matching TRBD1. CDR1 is SGHRS and CDR2 is YFSETQ in the germline V gene. V lost 4 bases, J lost 5 bases, and 6 bases stayed unmatched. This CDR3 is built from 14 residues. CDR3 DNA: TGCGCCAGCAGCCAGGACAGGGCGGAAGATACGCAGTATTTT. It codes for CASSQDRAEDTQYF.

V is TRBV29-1 and J is TRBJ2-6; 7 nucleotides agree with TRBD1. After removal of 7 bases from V and 0 bases from J, the junction contained 9 bases not matched to a gene. This CDR3 contains 16 residues. CDR1 is SQVTM and CDR2 is ANQGSEA in the germline V gene. The chain's CDR3 is CSAKGAGLSGANVLTF. CDR3 coding DNA: TGCAGCGCAAAGGGGGCAGGCCTCTCTGGGGCCAACGTCCTGACTTTC.

The V and J genes are TRBV3-1 (or the pseudogene TRBV3-2) and TRBJ1-2, with 8 bases that match TRBD1. The CDR3 contains 14 residues. In germline, CDR1 is LGHDT, CDR2 YNNKEL (reference sequence). V trimming: 2 bases; J trimming: 4 bases; junction bases outside the gene matches: 3. CDR3: CASSQQGASYGYTF. The DNA for the CDR3 is TGTGCCAGCAGCCAACAGGGGGCAAGCTATGGCTACACCTTC.

V and J are TRBV18 and TRBJ2-7, with TRBD2 identical over 7 bases. The V segment lost 1 base and the J segment 4 bases; nucleotides outside the gene matches: 4. The germline V gene encodes CDR1 KGHSH and CDR2 LQKENI. The CDR3 runs 14 residues. CDR3 bases: TGTGCCAGCTCACCACAACCTAGCGGTTACGAGCAGTACTTC. Protein: CASSPQPSGYEQYF.

The CDR3 spells CASSDGQGNSPLHF. The DNA for the CDR3 is TGCGCCAGCAGCGATGGACAGGGAAATTCACCCCTCCACTTT. This chain connects TRBV5-1 to TRBJ1-6, with 8 bases that match TRBD1. Losses at the gene ends were 4 bases for V and 7 bases for J; bases not matched to a gene: 4. The germline gives CDR1 SGHRS, CDR2 YFSETQ. The CDR3 length is 14 residues.

V gene TRBV12-5 combines with J gene TRBJ1-1; D ambiguous. Trimming pared 3 bases from V and 5 bases from J, leaving 7 bases between. From germline, CDR1 is LGHNT and CDR2 FRNRAP. The CDR3 covers 12 residues. This CDR3 reads CASGFSRTEAFF. In nucleotides, the CDR3 is TGTGCTAGTGGTTTCTCGAGAACTGAAGCTTTCTTT.

The V call is TRBV30, the J call TRBJ2-3; TRBD2 matches 7 bases. The V and J ends lost 0 bases and 1 base, in that order; junction bases with no gene match: 1. The germline V gene has CDR1 GTSNPN and CDR2 SVGIG (reference sequence). This CDR3 has 14 amino acids. CDR3 DNA: TGTGCCTGGAGTGTTGGGGGGGGCACAGATACGCAGTATTTT. It encodes CAWSVGGGTDTQYF.

The rearrangement joins TRBV28 to TRBJ2-7; 7 nucleotides match TRBD2. The CDR3 runs 13 residues. The V segment lost 6 bases and the J segment 0 bases; nucleotides outside the gene matches: 2. Germline CDR1 reads MDHEN; CDR2 reads SYDVKM. The CDR3 sequence: CASRGGNSYEQYF. DNA for the CDR3: TGTGCCAGCAGGGGGGGGAACTCCTACGAGCAGTACTTC.

This clone was seen just once. The rearrangement uses TRBV7-8 and TRBJ2-1, with 8 bases identical to TRBD1. This CDR3 has 16 residues. Germline V gives CDR1 SGHVS, CDR2 FQNEAQ. With 1 base clipped from V and 2 bases from J, the junction kept 4 bases outside the gene matches. The CDR3 here is CASSLGAGGPYNEQFF. The DNA for the CDR3 is TGTGCCAGCAGCTTAGGGGCAGGGGGCCCCTACAATGAGCAGTTCTTC. The variable domain in full, completed from reference TRBV7-8 and TRBJ2-1, reads GAGVSQSPRYKVAKRGQDVALRCDPISGHVSLFWYQQALGQGPEFLTYFQNEAQLDKSGLPSDRFFAERPEGSVSTLKIQRTQQEDSAVYLCASSLGAGGPYNEQFFGPGTRLTVL.

This sequence joins TRBV10-3 and TRBJ2-3; 10 nucleotides agree with TRBD2. This CDR3 is built from 16 residues. CDR1 and CDR2 (germline): ENHRY, SYGVKD. V trimming: 3 bases; J trimming: 4 bases; junction bases outside the gene matches: 7. The CDR3 loop is CAISDPSGRGADTQYF. The CDR3 DNA follows: TGTGCCATCAGTGACCCGAGCGGGAGGGGTGCAGATACGCAGTATTTT.

This chain uses TRBV5-1 with TRBJ2-1; no firm D call. CDR3 size: 14 residues. CDR1 SGHRS and CDR2 YFSETQ come from the germline V gene. V was pared by 5 bases and J by 0 bases, with 9 bases between. The CDR3 DNA reads as TGCGCCAGCAGGGTTGAGAGCTCCTACAATGAGCAGTTCTTC. Encoded protein: CASRVESSYNEQFF.

The V gene is TRBV9, the J gene TRBJ1-2; possibly TRBD1 for D (6 bases). V lost 4 bases, J lost 3 bases, and 19 bases lay in between. This CDR3 has 16 residues. CDR1 is SGDLS, CDR2 YYNGEE, per germline. CDR3 DNA: TGTGCCAGCAGCAAGACCACTAGGGGACAAGACTATGGCTACACCTTC. Its translation: CASSKTTRGQDYGYTF.

This sequence joins TRBV11-2 and TRBJ2-7; D is perhaps TRBD2 (6 bases). In germline, CDR1 is SGHAT, CDR2 FQNNGV. V shed 2 bases and J shed 6 bases, with 17 bases lying between them. CDR3 size: 15 residues. The CDR3 here is CASSLTAGRTSEQYF. In DNA form, the CDR3 reads TGTGCCAGCAGCTTAACTGCGGGACGGACAAGCGAGCAGTACTTC.